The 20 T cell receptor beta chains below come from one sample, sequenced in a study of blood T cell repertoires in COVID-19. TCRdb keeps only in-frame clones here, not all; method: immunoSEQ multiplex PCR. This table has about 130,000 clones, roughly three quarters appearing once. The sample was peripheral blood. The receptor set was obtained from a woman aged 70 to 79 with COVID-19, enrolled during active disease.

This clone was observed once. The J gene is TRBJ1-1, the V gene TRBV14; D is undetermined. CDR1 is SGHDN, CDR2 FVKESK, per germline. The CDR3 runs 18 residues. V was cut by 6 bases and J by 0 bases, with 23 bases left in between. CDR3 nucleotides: TGTGCCAGCAGTCCAAAATCCAATATTCTGGGCATGAACACTGAAGCTTTCTTT. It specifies CASSPKSNILGMNTEAFF.

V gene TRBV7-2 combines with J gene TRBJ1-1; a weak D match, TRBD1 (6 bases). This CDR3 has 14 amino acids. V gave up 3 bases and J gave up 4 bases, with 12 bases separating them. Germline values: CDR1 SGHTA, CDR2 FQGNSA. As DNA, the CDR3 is TGTGCCAGCAGCTTTCAGGGGACGGGCACTGAAGCTTTCTTT. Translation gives CASSFQGTGTEAFF.

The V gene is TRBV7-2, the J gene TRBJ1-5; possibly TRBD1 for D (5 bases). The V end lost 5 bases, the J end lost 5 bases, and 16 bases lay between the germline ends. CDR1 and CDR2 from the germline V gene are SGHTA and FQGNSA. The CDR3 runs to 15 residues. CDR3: CASSTDTALYQPQHF. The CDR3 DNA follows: TGTGCCAGCAGCACGGACACCGCACTCTATCAGCCCCAGCATTTT.

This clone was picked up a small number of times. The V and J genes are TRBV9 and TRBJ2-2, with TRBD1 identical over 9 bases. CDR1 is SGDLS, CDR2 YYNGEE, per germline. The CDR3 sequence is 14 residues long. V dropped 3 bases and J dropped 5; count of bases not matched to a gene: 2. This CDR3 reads CASSATGGTGELFF. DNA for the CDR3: TGTGCCAGCAGCGCGACAGGGGGGACCGGGGAGCTGTTTTTT.

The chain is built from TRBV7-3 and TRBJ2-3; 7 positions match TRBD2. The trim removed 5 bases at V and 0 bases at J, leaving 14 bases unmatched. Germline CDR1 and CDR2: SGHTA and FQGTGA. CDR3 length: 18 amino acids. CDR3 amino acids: CASSPTGGGWASTDTQYF. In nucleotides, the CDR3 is TGTGCCAGCAGCCCGACTGGCGGGGGATGGGCTAGCACAGATACGCAGTATTTT.

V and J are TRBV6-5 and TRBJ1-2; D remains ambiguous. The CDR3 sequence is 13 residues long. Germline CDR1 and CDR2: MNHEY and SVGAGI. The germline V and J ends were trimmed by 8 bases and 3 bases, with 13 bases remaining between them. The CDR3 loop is CASLEISDYGYTF. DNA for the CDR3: TGTGCCAGCTTGGAGATTTCGGACTATGGCTACACCTTC.

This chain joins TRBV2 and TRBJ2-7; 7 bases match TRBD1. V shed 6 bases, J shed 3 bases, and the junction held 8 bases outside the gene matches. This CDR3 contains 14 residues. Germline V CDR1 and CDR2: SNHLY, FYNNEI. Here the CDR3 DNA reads TGTGCCAGCAGAGGGCAGGGGGTGGGCTACGAGCAGTACTTC. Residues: CASRGQGVGYEQYF.

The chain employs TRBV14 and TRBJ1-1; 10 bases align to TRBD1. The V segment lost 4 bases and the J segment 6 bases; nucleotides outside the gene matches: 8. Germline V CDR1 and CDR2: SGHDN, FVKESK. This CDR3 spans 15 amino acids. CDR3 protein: CASSPLGDRGSEAFF. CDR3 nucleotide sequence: TGTGCCAGCAGCCCCTTGGGGGACAGGGGCTCTGAAGCTTTCTTT.

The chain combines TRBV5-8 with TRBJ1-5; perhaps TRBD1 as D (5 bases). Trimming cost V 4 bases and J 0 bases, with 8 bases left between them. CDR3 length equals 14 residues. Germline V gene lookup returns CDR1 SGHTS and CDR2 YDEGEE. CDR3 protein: CASSPQGSNQPQHF. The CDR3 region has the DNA TGTGCCAGCAGCCCCCAGGGTAGCAATCAGCCCCAGCATTTT.

The CDR3 loop reads CASQLGGATQETQYF. The CDR3 bases are TGTGCCAGCCAACTGGGGGGGGCCACCCAAGAGACCCAGTACTTC. The chain couples TRBV28 to TRBJ2-5; tentative D call: TRBD2 (7 bases). V shed 8 bases and J shed 1 base, with 17 bases lying between them. The CDR3 runs 15 residues. Germline V gene lookup returns CDR1 MDHEN and CDR2 SYDVKM.

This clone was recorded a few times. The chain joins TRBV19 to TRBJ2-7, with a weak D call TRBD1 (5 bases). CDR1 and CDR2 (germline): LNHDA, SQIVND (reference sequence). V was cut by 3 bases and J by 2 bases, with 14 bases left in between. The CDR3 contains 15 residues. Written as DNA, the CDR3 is TGTGCCAGTAGTATGAAGGCAGGGATTCCCTACGAGCAGTACTTC. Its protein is CASSMKAGIPYEQYF.

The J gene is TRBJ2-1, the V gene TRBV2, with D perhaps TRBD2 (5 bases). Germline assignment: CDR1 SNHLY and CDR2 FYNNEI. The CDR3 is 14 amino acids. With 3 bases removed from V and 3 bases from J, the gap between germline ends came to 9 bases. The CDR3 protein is CASSDVGVYNEQFF. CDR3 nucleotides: TGTGCCAGCAGTGACGTCGGGGTCTACAATGAGCAGTTCTTC.

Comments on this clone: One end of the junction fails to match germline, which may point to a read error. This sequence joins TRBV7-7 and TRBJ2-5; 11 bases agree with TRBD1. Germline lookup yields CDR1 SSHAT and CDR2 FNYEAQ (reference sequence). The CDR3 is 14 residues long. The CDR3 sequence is CASSLGTGGETQYF. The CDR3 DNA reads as TGTGCTAGCAGCCTAGGGACAGGGGGAGAGACCCAGTACTTC.

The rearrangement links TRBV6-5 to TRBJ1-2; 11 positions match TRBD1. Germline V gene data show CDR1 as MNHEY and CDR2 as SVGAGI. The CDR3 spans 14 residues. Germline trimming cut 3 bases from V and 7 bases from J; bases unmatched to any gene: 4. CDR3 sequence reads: CASSYGQGAPGYTF. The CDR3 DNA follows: TGTGCCAGCAGTTATGGACAGGGGGCGCCTGGCTACACCTTC.

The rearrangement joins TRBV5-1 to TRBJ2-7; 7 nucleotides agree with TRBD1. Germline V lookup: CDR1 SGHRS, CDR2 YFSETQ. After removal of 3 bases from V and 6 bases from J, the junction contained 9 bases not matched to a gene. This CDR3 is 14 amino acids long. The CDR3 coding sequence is TGCGCCAGCAGCTCGAAAACAGGGGCAGGCGAGCAGTACTTC. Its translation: CASSSKTGAGEQYF.

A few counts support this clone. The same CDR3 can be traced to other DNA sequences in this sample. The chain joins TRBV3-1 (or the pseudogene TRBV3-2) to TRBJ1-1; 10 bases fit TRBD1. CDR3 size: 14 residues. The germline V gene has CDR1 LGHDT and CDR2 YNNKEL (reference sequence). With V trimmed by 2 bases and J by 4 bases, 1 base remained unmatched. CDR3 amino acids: CASSQRTGGTEAFF. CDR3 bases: TGTGCCAGCAGCCAAAGGACAGGGGGCACTGAAGCTTTCTTT.

The CDR3 bases are TGTGCCAGCAGTCAGGACAACCAAGCCAAAAACATTCAGTACTTC. It encodes CASSQDNQAKNIQYF. The rearrangement joins TRBV2 to TRBJ2-4; weak D call: TRBD1 (5 bases). Germline CDR1 and CDR2: SNHLY and FYNNEI. Trimming stripped 5 bases from V and 0 bases from J, with 11 bases between. The CDR3 covers 15 residues. The full variable domain, in which reference TRBV2 and TRBJ2-4 provide the parts outside the CDR3, is EPEVTQTPSHQVTQMGQEVILRCVPISNHLYFYWYRQILGQKVEFLVSFYNNEISEKSEIFDDQFSVERPDGSNFTLKIRSTKLEDSAMYFCASSQDNQAKNIQYFGAGTRLSVL.

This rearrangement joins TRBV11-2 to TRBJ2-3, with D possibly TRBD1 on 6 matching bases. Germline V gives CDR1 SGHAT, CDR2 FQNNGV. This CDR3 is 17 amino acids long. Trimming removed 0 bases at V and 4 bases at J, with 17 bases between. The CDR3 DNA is TGTGCCAGCAGCTTAGAAGGGGCGGCTGGGGGCCCAGATACGCAGTATTTT. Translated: CASSLEGAAGGPDTQYF.

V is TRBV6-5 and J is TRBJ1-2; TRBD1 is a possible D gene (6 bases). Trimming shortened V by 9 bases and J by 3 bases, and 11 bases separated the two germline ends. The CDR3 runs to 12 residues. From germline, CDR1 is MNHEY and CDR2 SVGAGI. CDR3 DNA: TGTGCCAGTTCAGACAGGCACTATGGCTACACCTTC. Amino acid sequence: CASSDRHYGYTF.

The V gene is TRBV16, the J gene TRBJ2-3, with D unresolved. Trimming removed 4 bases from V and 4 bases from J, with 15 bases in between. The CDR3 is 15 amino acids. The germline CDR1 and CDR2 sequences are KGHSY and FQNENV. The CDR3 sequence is CASSPTSVRSDTQYF. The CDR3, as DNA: TGTGCCAGCAGCCCTACATCAGTGCGGTCAGATACGCAGTATTTT.